Listed here are 8 T cell receptor beta chains from one sample, sequenced in a study of T cells in Graves' hyperthyroidism and ophthalmopathy. The CDR3 regions of TCR beta were amplified from RNA transcripts. RT-PCR in the first round (using the HTBI primer set) targeted the TCR CDR3. TCRdb used MiXCR to reprocess the multiplex PCR reads, holding one entry per CDR3 protein. The sample lists fewer than 300,000 distinct CDR3 sequences, roughly 15% seen once, with over 30% in the top ten. Sequencing input: blood. Receptor source: a woman between 50 and 59 years old with Graves' hyperthyroidism that later progressed to Graves' ophthalmopathy.

This clonotype was detected only a few times. The chain employs TRBV6-1 and TRBJ2-1, with 11 positions matching TRBD2. CDR3 length equals 17 residues. The V and J ends lost 8 bases and 8 bases, in that order; junction bases with no gene match: 17. CDR1 is MNHNS and CDR2 is SASEGT in the germline V gene. The CDR3 sequence: CASYGPLAGGFWDEQFF. The CDR3 bases are TGTGCCAGCTACGGTCCATTAGCGGGAGGGTTCTGGGATGAGCAGTTCTTC.

This clonotype was observed a handful of times. The chain recombines TRBV4-1 with TRBJ1-5, with D hard to call. Germline V gene data show CDR1 as MGHRA and CDR2 as YSYEKL. The CDR3 extends over 13 amino acids. V was shortened by 1 base and J by 10 bases, with 11 bases between the two germline ends. CDR3 region: CASSQVQASPQHF. The CDR3 DNA sequence: TGCGCCAGCAGCCAAGTCCAGGCTTCACCCCAGCATTTT.

This clonotype was seen repeatedly, ten times or more. V gene TRBV2 combines with J gene TRBJ2-1, with 7 bases identical to TRBD2. Germline assignment: CDR1 SNHLY and CDR2 FYNNEI. The CDR3 runs 16 residues. With 2 bases clipped from V and 7 bases from J, the junction kept 11 bases outside the gene matches. The CDR3 region is CASSERRGSKVNEQFF. DNA for the CDR3: TGTGCCAGCAGTGAACGGCGCGGGAGTAAGGTAAATGAGCAGTTCTTC.

This clonotype has ten or more counts. This chain links TRBV7-6 with TRBJ2-7, with 8 positions matching TRBD1. CDR1 is SGHVS, CDR2 FNYEAQ, per germline. The CDR3 totals 13 residues. J lost 3 bases, V lost 5 bases, and 3 bases had no gene match. This chain's CDR3 is CASSRTGSYEQYF. The CDR3, as DNA: TGTGCCAGCAGCCGGACAGGGAGCTACGAGCAGTACTTC.

There are a few counts of this clonotype. This chain uses TRBV5-1 with TRBJ2-7, with D perhaps matching TRBD1 (7 bases). This CDR3 is 14 amino acids long. CDR1 is SGHRS and CDR2 is YFSETQ in the germline V gene. The V end was cut by 4 bases, the J end by 3 bases, with 14 bases between. CDR3: CASSQAGQNYEQYF. The CDR3, as DNA: TGCGCCAGCAGCCAGGCGGGACAGAACTACGAGCAGTACTTC. Full variable domain (rest looked up from reference TRBV5-1 and TRBJ2-7): KAGVTQTPRYLIKTRGQQVTLSCSPISGHRSVSWYQQTPGQGLQFLFEYFSETQRNKGNFPGRFSGRQFSNSRSEMNVSTLELGDSALYLCASSQAGQNYEQYFGPGTRLTVT.

This clonotype was counted a few times. The chain joins TRBV19 to TRBJ2-7; a possible D gene is TRBD2 (6 bases). The CDR3 is 12 residues long. Trimming removed 2 bases from V and 6 bases from J, with 8 bases in between. The germline gives CDR1 LNHDA, CDR2 SQIVND (reference sequence). CDR3 sequence: CASSISSGEQYF. The CDR3 DNA sequence: TGTGCCAGTAGTATAAGTAGCGGCGAGCAGTACTTC.

On this clonotype: A clone one base away is much larger, so this may be a read error. The rearrangement joins TRBV5-1 to TRBJ1-2, with D uncertain. CDR3 length equals 13 residues. Germline lookup yields CDR1 SGHRS and CDR2 YFSETQ. In DNA, the CDR3 is TGCGCCAGCAGCTTTACAGACAACTATAGCTACACCTTC. Protein product: CASSFTDNYSYTF. The whole variable domain, filled in from reference TRBV5-1 and TRBJ1-2, reads KAGVTQTPRYLIKTRGQQVTLSCSPISGHRSVSWYQQTPGQGLQFLFEYFSETQRNKGNFPGRFSGRQFSNSRSEMNVSTLELGDSALYLCASSFTDNYSYTFGSGTRLTVV.

The sample holds many counts of this clonotype. This sequence joins TRBV28 and TRBJ2-1, with no clear D. Between the trimmed V and J ends, which lost 6 bases and 6 bases, there was a span of 9 bases. There are 12 residues in the CDR3. CDR1 is MDHEN and CDR2 is SYDVKM in the germline V gene. The CDR3 DNA is TGTGCCAGCAGAAGAAGTCCCAATGAGCAGTTCTTC. It yields the protein CASRRSPNEQFF. Full variable domain (remainder filled in from reference TRBV28 and TRBJ2-1): DVKVTQSSRYLVKRTGEKVFLECVQDMDHENMFWYRQDPGLGLRLIYFSYDVKMKEKGDIPEGYSVSREKKERFSLILESASTNQTSMYLCASRRSPNEQFFGPGTRLTVL.